Reported below is one T cell receptor beta chain. Sequencing was performed with immunoSEQ multiplex PCR; in TCRdb, only in-frame clones are kept and a portion is missing. The table lists 280,000 or so clones, 85% of them singletons. This sample is drawn from a study of blood T cell repertoires in COVID-19. Study as a whole: Samples came from the United States, Italy and Spain, spanning acute and convalescent COVID-19. Nucleic acid was either cDNA or gDNA, and it came from T cells, B-cell-depleted T cells, or PBMCs.

This CDR3 comprises 15 residues. Looked up from germline, CDR1 is MNHEY and CDR2 is SMNVEV (reference sequence). The junction had 7 bases not matched to a gene; V was cut back by 3 bases and J by 2 bases. Participants' own reports of clinical history determined their cohort assignment. Either two negative PCRs, clearance, or symptom resolution qualified Cohort 3 donors as recovered. The chain has TRBV27 and TRBJ2-7; 7 positions agree with TRBD1. This receptor was obtained from a woman in her fifties or sixties who had recovered from COVID-19. The source material was PBMCs or T cells enriched from blood (not recorded which). Here the CDR3 DNA reads TGTGCCAGCAGTTTTCCCGGGACAGTAACCTACGAGCAGTACTTC. Encoded protein: CASSFPGTVTYEQYF.